This T cell receptor beta chain is from a study of blood T cell repertoires in COVID-19. Study background: Specimens from acute and convalescent COVID-19 originated in the United States, Italy and Spain.

The CDR3 runs to 15 residues. The V and J ends lost 3 bases and 7 bases, in that order; junction bases with no gene match: 7. From germline, CDR1 is SNHLY and CDR2 FYNNEI. Enrolled through a virtual design, the participants were between 18 and 89 years of age and came from some 25 US areas. Cohort placement rested on clinical history that participants reported themselves. In the study's own analysis: Using reference gene primer amplification, nucleated cell counts were estimated. Method: immunoSEQ multiplex PCR; TCRdb's copy keeps in-frame clones and lacks some. Clone size and V and J calls were adopted from that table, with D and trimming inferred from the DNA. The top ten clones hold about 3.5% of a sample with some 220,000 clones, around 87% of them seen once.

The TCR was taken from a woman younger than 30 in a cohort exposed to, infected with or recovered from COVID-19 (not recorded which). Input material: PBMCs or T cells enriched from blood (not recorded which). The chain carries TRBV2 and TRBJ1-5; TRBD1 matches at 9 bases. The CDR3 DNA reads as TGTGCCAGCAGTGACACAGGGGGCGCAGGGCAGCCCCAGCATTTT. Translated: CASSDTGGAGQPQHF. Together with reference TRBV2 and TRBJ1-5, the CDR3 gives the full variable domain: EPEVTQTPSHQVTQMGQEVILRCVPISNHLYFYWYRQILGQKVEFLVSFYNNEISEKSEIFDDQFSVERPDGSNFTLKIRSTKLEDSAMYFCASSDTGGAGQPQHFGDGTRLSIL.